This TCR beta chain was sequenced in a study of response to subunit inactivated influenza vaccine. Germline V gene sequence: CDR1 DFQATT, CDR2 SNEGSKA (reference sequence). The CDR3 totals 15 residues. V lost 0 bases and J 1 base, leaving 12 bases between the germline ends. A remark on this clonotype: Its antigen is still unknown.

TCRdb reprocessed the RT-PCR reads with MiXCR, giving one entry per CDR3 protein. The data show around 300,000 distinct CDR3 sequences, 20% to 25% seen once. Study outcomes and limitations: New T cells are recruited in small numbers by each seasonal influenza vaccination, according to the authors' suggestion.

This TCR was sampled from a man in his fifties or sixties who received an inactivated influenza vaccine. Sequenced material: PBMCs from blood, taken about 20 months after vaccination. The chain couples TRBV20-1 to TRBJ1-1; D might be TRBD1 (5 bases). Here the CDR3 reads CSARDPRVGNTEAFF. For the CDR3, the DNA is TGCAGTGCTAGAGACCCCAGGGTTGGGAACACTGAAGCTTTCTTT.